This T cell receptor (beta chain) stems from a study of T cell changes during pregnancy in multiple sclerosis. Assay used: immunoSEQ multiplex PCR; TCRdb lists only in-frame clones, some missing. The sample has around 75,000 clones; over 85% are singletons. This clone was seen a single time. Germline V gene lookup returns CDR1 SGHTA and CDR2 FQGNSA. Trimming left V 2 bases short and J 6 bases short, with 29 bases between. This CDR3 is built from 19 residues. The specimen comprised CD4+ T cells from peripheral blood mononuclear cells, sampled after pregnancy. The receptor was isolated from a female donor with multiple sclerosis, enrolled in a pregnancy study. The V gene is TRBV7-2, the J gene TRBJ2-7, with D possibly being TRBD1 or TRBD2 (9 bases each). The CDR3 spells CASSLQGQGLAGGLGEQYF. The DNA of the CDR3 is TGTGCCAGCAGCTTACAGGGACAGGGTTTGGCGGGAGGGCTAGGCGAGCAGTACTTC. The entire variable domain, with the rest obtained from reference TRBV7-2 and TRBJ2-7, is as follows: GAGVSQSPSNKVTEKGKDVELRCDPISGHTALYWYRQSLGQGLEFLIYFQGNSAPDKSGLPSDRFSAERTGGSVSTLTIQRTQQEDSAVYLCASSLQGQGLAGGLGEQYFGPGTRLTVT.